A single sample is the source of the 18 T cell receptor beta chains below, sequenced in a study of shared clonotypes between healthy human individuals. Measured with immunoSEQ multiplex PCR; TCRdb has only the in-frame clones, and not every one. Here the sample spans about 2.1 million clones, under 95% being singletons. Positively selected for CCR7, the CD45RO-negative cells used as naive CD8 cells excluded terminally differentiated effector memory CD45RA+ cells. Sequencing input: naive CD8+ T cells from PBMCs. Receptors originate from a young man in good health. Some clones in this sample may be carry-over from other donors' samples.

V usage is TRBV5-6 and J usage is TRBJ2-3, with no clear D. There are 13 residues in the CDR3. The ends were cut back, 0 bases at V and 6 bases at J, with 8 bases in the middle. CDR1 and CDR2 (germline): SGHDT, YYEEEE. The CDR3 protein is CASSLVSEDTQYF. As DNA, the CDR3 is TGTGCCAGCAGCTTGGTTTCTGAGGATACGCAGTATTTT.

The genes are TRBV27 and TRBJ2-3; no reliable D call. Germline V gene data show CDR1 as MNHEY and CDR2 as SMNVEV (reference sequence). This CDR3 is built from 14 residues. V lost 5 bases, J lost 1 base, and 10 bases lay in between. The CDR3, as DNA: TGTGCCAGCAGTATAAGCCCAGGCACAGATACGCAGTATTTT. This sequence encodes CASSISPGTDTQYF.

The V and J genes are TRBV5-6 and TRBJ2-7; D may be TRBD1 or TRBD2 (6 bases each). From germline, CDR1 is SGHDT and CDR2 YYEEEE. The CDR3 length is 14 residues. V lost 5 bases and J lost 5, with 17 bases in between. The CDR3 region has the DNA TGTGCCAGCAGGGGGGGCGCAGGGGTCCACGAGCAGTACTTC. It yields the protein CASRGGAGVHEQYF.

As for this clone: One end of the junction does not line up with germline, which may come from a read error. CDR3 nucleotide sequence: TGTGCCAGCAGGTTGGGGAGCACCTACGAGCAGTACTTC. It encodes CASRLGSTYEQYF. The chain couples TRBV5-8 to TRBJ2-7; D possibly corresponds to TRBD2 (5 bases). Germline loops: CDR1 SGHTS, CDR2 YDEGEE. The CDR3 covers 13 residues.

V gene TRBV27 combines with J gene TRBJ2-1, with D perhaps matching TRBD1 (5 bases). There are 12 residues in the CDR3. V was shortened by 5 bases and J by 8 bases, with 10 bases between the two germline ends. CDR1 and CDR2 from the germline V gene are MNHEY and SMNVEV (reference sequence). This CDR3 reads CASSQGSHEQFF. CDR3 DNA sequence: TGTGCCAGCAGTCAGGGTTCTCATGAGCAGTTCTTC.

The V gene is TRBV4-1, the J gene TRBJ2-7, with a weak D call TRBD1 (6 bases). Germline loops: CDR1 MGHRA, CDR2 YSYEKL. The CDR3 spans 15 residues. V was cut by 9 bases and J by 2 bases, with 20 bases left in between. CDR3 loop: CASRDRTTGAYEQYF. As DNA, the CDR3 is TGCGCCAGTCGAGACCGCACGACAGGAGCCTACGAGCAGTACTTC.

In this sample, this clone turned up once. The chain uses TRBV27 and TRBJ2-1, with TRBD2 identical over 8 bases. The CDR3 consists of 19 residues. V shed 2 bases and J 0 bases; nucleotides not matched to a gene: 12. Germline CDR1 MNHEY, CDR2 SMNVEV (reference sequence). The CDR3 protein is CASSLLGTRGVSSYNEQFF. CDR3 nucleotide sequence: TGTGCCAGCAGTTTACTCGGGACTAGGGGGGTTAGCTCCTACAATGAGCAGTTCTTC.

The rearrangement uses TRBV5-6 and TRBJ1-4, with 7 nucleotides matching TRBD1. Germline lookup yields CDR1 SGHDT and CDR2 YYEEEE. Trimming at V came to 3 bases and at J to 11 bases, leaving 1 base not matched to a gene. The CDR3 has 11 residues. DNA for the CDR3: TGTGCCAGCAGCTCAGGGGGGAAACTGTTTTTT. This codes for CASSSGGKLFF.

The CDR3 spells CASSQVGTERTYEQYF. The CDR3 DNA is TGCGCCAGCAGCCAAGTAGGGACTGAACGGACCTACGAGCAGTACTTC. The chain has TRBV4-3 and TRBJ2-7; D might be TRBD2 (6 bases). CDR1 LGHNA and CDR2 YSLEER come from the germline V gene. V lost 1 base and J 2 bases, leaving 15 bases between the germline ends. This CDR3 has 16 amino acids.

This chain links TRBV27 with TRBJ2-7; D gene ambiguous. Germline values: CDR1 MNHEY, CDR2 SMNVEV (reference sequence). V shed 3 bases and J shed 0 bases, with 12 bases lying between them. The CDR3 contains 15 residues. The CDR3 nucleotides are TGTGCCAGCAGTTTTAGTCCGGGCCTCTCCTACGAGCAGTACTTC. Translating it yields CASSFSPGLSYEQYF.

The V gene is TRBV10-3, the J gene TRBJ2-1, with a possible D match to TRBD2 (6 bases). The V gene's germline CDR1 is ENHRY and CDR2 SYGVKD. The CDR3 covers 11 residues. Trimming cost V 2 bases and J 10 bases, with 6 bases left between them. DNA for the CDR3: TGTGCCATCAGTGAGGGGAGGGAGCAGTTCTTC. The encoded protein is CAISEGREQFF.

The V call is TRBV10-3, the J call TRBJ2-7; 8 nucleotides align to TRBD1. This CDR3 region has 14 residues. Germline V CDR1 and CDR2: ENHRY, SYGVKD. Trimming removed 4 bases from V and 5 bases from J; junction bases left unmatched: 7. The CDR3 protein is CAISGRQGADEQYF. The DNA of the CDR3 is TGTGCCATCAGTGGAAGGCAGGGGGCTGACGAGCAGTACTTC.

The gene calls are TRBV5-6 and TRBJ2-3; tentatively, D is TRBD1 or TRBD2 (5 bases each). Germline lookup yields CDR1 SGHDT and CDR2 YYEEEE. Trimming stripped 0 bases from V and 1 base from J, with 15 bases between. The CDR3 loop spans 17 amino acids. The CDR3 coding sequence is TGTGCCAGCAGCTTGGGGTTGATAGGGGACGGCACAGATACGCAGTATTTT. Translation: CASSLGLIGDGTDTQYF.

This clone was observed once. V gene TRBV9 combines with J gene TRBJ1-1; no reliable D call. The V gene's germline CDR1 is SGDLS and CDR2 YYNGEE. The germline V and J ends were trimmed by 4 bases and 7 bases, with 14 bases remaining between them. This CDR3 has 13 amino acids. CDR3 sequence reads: CASSPTGVGEAFF. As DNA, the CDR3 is TGTGCCAGCAGCCCCACTGGGGTCGGTGAAGCTTTCTTT.

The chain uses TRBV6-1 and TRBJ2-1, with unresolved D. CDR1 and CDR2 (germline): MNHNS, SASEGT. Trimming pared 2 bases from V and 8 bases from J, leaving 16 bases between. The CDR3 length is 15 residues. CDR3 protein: CASSELVGTVHEQFF. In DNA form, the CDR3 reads TGTGCCAGCAGTGAACTCGTAGGCACAGTCCATGAGCAGTTCTTC.

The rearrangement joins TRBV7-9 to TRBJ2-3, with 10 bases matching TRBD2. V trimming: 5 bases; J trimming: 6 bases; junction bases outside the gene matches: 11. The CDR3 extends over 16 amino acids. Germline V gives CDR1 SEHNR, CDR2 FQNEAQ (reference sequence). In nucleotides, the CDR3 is TGTGCCAGCAGCCAACGACTAGCGGGTCTGGCGGATACGCAGTATTTT. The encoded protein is CASSQRLAGLADTQYF.

The CDR3 DNA reads as TGTGCCAGCAGCCCGGGGGGCTCCGGGGAGCTGTTTTTT. This sequence encodes CASSPGGSGELFF. This rearrangement joins TRBV14 to TRBJ2-2, with a tentative D call TRBD2 (7 bases). The length of the CDR3 is 13 residues. Per the germline V gene, CDR1 is SGHDN and CDR2 is FVKESK. Trimming removed 4 bases from V and 6 bases from J, with 9 bases in between.

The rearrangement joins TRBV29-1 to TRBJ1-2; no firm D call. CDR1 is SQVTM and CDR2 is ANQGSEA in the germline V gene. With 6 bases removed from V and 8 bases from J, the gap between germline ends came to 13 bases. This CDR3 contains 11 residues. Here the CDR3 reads CSVPDLPGYTF. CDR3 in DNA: TGCAGCGTCCCGGACCTCCCAGGCTACACCTTC.